These 19 T cell receptor beta chains originate from one sample sequenced in a study of patients and donors after allogeneic stem cell transplantation. TCRdb passed the RT-PCR reads through MiXCR, listing each CDR3 protein once. The data show more than 850,000 distinct CDR3 sequences, about 20% seen once. Material for sequencing was blood, either unsorted or a sorted T cell fraction (not recorded which). The receptors come from a human donor who was either an allogeneic HSCT recipient or a stem cell or donor lymphocyte infusion donor (not recorded which). It is not recorded whose cells these are; they may come from a transplant donor.

The chain recombines TRBV20-1 with TRBJ2-2; 7 positions agree with TRBD2. The CDR3 sequence is 15 residues long. V trimming: 3 bases; J trimming: 7 bases; junction bases outside the gene matches: 11. CDR1 and CDR2 (germline): DFQATT, SNEGSKA (reference sequence). This CDR3 is CSASLDGRFSGELFF. The DNA for the CDR3 is TGCAGTGCTAGCCTTGACGGGAGGTTCAGCGGGGAGCTGTTTTTT.

This clonotype was recorded a few times. The gene calls are TRBV5-1 and TRBJ2-5; 8 nucleotides align to TRBD2. J lost 4 bases, V lost 0 bases, and 11 bases had no gene match. From germline, CDR1 is SGHRS and CDR2 YFSETQ. The CDR3 is 17 residues long. Here the CDR3 DNA reads TGCGCCAGCAGCTTGGGCCAACGGGGGGGCGTGGCAGAGACCCAGTACTTC. Translation: CASSLGQRGGVAETQYF.

This clonotype appeared many times. In nucleotides, the CDR3 is TGCAGTGCTAGTCAGGGCCCCTACGAGCAGTACTTC. Protein sequence: CSASQGPYEQYF. The chain is built from TRBV20-1 and TRBJ2-7, with a possible D match to TRBD1 (5 bases). CDR3 length equals 12 residues. The V and J ends lost 3 bases and 2 bases respectively, with 8 bases between them. Germline CDR1 is DFQATT and CDR2 is SNEGSKA (reference sequence).

This clonotype was observed many times. The V call is TRBV12-3 or TRBV12-4, the J call TRBJ1-2; D is undetermined. The germline V and J ends were trimmed by 5 bases and 4 bases, with 8 bases remaining between them. The CDR3 contains 12 residues. CDR3: CASSLVGYGYTF. The CDR3 bases are TGTGCCAGCAGTCTGGTCGGCTATGGCTACACCTTC.

The chain joins TRBV7-2 to TRBJ2-7; a possible D gene is TRBD2 (6 bases). The V end was cut by 1 base, the J end by 0 bases, with 10 bases between. This CDR3 spans 15 amino acids. Germline V lookup: CDR1 SGHTA, CDR2 FQGNSA. The CDR3 loop reads CASSLGAGTSYEQYF. CDR3 DNA: TGTGCCAGCAGCTTAGGGGCGGGGACCTCCTACGAGCAGTACTTC.

This clonotype appeared a few times. This chain links TRBV25-1 with TRBJ1-4, with 11 bases matching TRBD1. With V trimmed by 4 bases and J by 6 bases, 7 bases remained unmatched. Germline V gene sequence: CDR1 MGHDK, CDR2 SYGVNS. This CDR3 is built from 16 residues. The CDR3 nucleotides are TGTGCCAGCAGTGTATTACCGGGACAGGGGGATGAAAAACTGTTTTTT. Its translation is CASSVLPGQGDEKLFF.

This clonotype appeared once. The V call is TRBV4-3, the J call TRBJ1-1; 9 positions agree with TRBD1. Losses at the gene ends were 1 base for V and 4 bases for J; bases not matched to a gene: 1. The CDR3 runs 14 residues. From germline, CDR1 is LGHNA and CDR2 YSLEER. CDR3 bases: TGCGCCAGCAGCCAAGGGGACAGGGTCACTGAAGCTTTCTTT. Amino acids: CASSQGDRVTEAFF.

CDR3 in amino acids: CASSKDTVGTKNIQYF. DNA for the CDR3: TGTGCCAGCAGTAAGGACACGGTGGGAACCAAAAACATTCAGTACTTC. The chain recombines TRBV12-3 or TRBV12-4 with TRBJ2-4; TRBD1 is a possible D gene (5 bases). Trimming took 5 bases from V and 2 from J, leaving 16 bases between them. CDR3 length: 16 residues.

In its sample, this clonotype was seen a few times. The V call is TRBV12-3 or TRBV12-4, the J call TRBJ2-7; TRBD2 agrees at 10 bases. V lost 7 bases, J lost 5 bases, and 11 bases stayed unmatched. The CDR3 has 15 amino acids. Here the CDR3 DNA reads TGTGCCAGCACCCCGGGGGCTAGCGGGAGTGACGAGCAGTACTTC. Its translation is CASTPGASGSDEQYF.

The V and J genes are TRBV20-1 and TRBJ2-1; weak D call: TRBD1 (7 bases). Between the trimmed V and J ends, which lost 5 bases and 0 bases, there was a span of 23 bases. The CDR3 is 18 residues long. Germline V gene data show CDR1 as DFQATT and CDR2 as SNEGSKA (reference sequence). The CDR3 region has the DNA TGCAGTGCTCGGGCCGGAGGGGGCCTACTGAGCTCCTACAATGAGCAGTTCTTC. As protein: CSARAGGGLLSSYNEQFF.

In this sample, this clonotype turned up a few times. The chain is built from TRBV6-1 and TRBJ2-2, with 12 bases that match TRBD2. The CDR3 spans 16 residues. With V trimmed by 0 bases and J by 6 bases, 2 bases remained unmatched. Germline V lookup: CDR1 MNHNS, CDR2 SASEGT. DNA for the CDR3: TGTGCCAGCAGTGAAGCGTCTAGCGGGGGGGCCGGGGAGCTGTTTTTT. Translating gives CASSEASSGGAGELFF.

This chain joins TRBV18 and TRBJ1-3, with 8 bases fitting TRBD1. Germline CDR1 reads KGHSH; CDR2 reads LQKENI. The CDR3 length is 15 residues. With 3 bases clipped from V and 2 bases from J, the junction kept 3 bases outside the gene matches. CDR3 nucleotide sequence: TGTGCCAGCTCACCGGACAGGGCCCCTGGAAACACCATATATTTT. As protein: CASSPDRAPGNTIYF.

The genes are TRBV4-1 and TRBJ2-7; TRBD2 is a possible D gene (5 bases). This CDR3 has 14 residues. Germline loops: CDR1 MGHRA, CDR2 YSYEKL. V shed 3 bases and J shed 2 bases, with 11 bases lying between them. CDR3 in DNA: TGCGCCAGCAGCCAGGATCCCGGGGCCTACGAGCAGTACTTC. Amino acid sequence: CASSQDPGAYEQYF.

This clonotype has a count of ten or more. The V call is TRBV10-3, the J call TRBJ1-2; D ambiguous. Germline V lookup: CDR1 ENHRY, CDR2 SYGVKD. The CDR3 sequence is 14 residues long. The germline V and J ends were trimmed by 7 bases and 4 bases, with 16 bases remaining between them. CDR3 amino acids: CAITDTHSTYGYTF. The CDR3 bases are TGTGCCATCACCGACACTCACTCTACCTATGGCTACACCTTC.

The chain employs TRBV7-3 and TRBJ2-1; tentatively, D is TRBD2 (5 bases). Germline V gene data show CDR1 as SGHTA and CDR2 as FQGTGA. This CDR3 has 17 residues. V lost 5 bases and J lost 0, with 17 bases in between. The CDR3 bases are TGTGCCAGCAGCGCCACCCCGAGAGGGAGCTCCTACAATGAGCAGTTCTTC. Translation: CASSATPRGSSYNEQFF.

This clonotype was counted between two and nine times. V gene TRBV7-2 combines with J gene TRBJ2-1; D not resolved. V lost 4 bases to trimming and J lost 9 bases, with 16 bases between them. The CDR3 is 14 amino acids. Germline values: CDR1 SGHTA, CDR2 FQGNSA. This CDR3 reads CASSSPRPSGEQFF. The CDR3 nucleotides are TGTGCCAGCAGCTCCCCGCGGCCGTCCGGTGAGCAGTTCTTC. Filled out from reference TRBV7-2 and TRBJ2-1, the complete variable domain reads GAGVSQSPSNKVTEKGKDVELRCDPISGHTALYWYRQSLGQGLEFLIYFQGNSAPDKSGLPSDRFSAERTGGSVSTLTIQRTQQEDSAVYLCASSSPRPSGEQFFGPGTRLTVL.

This clonotype was observed a handful of times. The gene calls are TRBV4-3 and TRBJ2-1; D perhaps matches TRBD1 (5 bases). The CDR3 covers 16 residues. From germline, CDR1 is LGHNA and CDR2 YSLEER. V dropped 2 bases and J dropped 0 bases, with 11 bases sitting between them. CDR3 protein: CASSQPGASSYNEQFF. DNA of the CDR3: TGCGCCAGCAGCCAACCTGGGGCTAGCTCCTACAATGAGCAGTTCTTC.

This clonotype was counted only a few times. V and J are TRBV11-2 and TRBJ2-3, with TRBD2 as a possible D gene (5 bases). CDR3 size: 16 residues. Trimming cost V 5 bases and J 1 base, with 16 bases left between them. The germline gives CDR1 SGHAT, CDR2 FQNNGV. CDR3 nucleotide sequence: TGTGCCAGCAGCCCGACGGGGAGCGGACGCACAGATACGCAGTATTTT. It is translated as CASSPTGSGRTDTQYF.

This clonotype was detected many times. CDR3 coding DNA: TGTGCCAGCAGTTTCTCCCTCGCGACCGGGACTGTTGCAGATACGCAGTATTTT. This codes for CASSFSLATGTVADTQYF. V and J are TRBV12-3 or TRBV12-4 and TRBJ2-3; D might be TRBD2 (6 bases). Between the trimmed V and J ends, which lost 3 bases and 4 bases, there was a span of 23 bases. The CDR3 consists of 18 residues.